This TCR beta chain was retrieved from a study of T cells in Graves' hyperthyroidism and ophthalmopathy (dated by TCRdb to the late 2010s). About the investigation overall: Peripheral blood samples were taken at the time of initial diagnosis, prior to any treatment. A discovery cohort of approximately 97 patients, roughly 40 with Graves' ophthalmopathy and fewer than 65 with stable Graves' hyperthyroidism, was used to find distinguishing TCR V-J signatures. Whether ophthalmopathy could be predicted prospectively was tested in an independent validation cohort made up of some 20 hyperthyroidism patients plus 17 patients who later progressed to ophthalmopathy. For training and testing, the approximately 92 patients in the discovery cohort were randomly divided in a 7:3 ratio. Thyroid tissue and blood T-cell repertoires from more than 5 Graves' hyperthyroidism patients were also compared in the study. After blood sampling, hyperthyroidism patients were treated with methimazole at a starting dose of 30 mg daily, and ophthalmopathy patients were treated with high-dose intravenous methylprednisolone. The paper reports TCR Vbeta CDR3 sequencing of more than 120 peripheral blood samples: fewer than 50 ophthalmopathy, fewer than 85 hyperthyroidism and some 17 progressor patients.

The TCR beta CDR3 regions were amplified from RNA transcripts. The first round of RT-PCR for the TCR CDR3 was performed with the HTBI primer set and the Qiagen OneStep RT-PCR kit. Libraries were constructed in a second round of multiplex PCR, after which size selection and purification were performed. Paired-end sequencing of the libraries was performed with 100 bp reads on an Illumina HiSeq2000. The study's own analysis went as follows. Raw data were processed with SOAPnuke, discarding reads with adapters, uncalled bases, mean Phred below 15, or no exact constant-primer or identifier match. COPE v1.2.5 was used to merge the high-quality paired reads, and each unique nucleotide sequence was defined as a clonotype. MiTCR v1.1 was used to align clonotypes to the IMGT TRBV, TRBD and TRBJ reference segments. Analysis was restricted to V-J combinations with a frequency above 0.0001, which covered 99.2% of repertoires. The TCS score was defined as F50 (clonal expansion) divided by E x V (chaos), with BLOSUM62-based TCRdist calculated between CDR3 peptides within each V-J. Welch's t-statistics and random forest reduced around 510 V-J features to roughly 13, which were used in a naive Bayes classifier (R e1071). The public sequencing data were trimmed at Q25 with fastp and processed into clonotypes with MiXCR by TCRdb, which kept only in-frame beta chains. Every CDR3 protein is listed once, alongside the most common genes and DNA of its rows. The V and J calls and clone size come from TCRdb's table, not from the authors' own analysis. The sample table records some 550,000 distinct CDR3 sequences; 16% of these occur just once. The ten largest make up around 3.5% of the sample.

General findings and caveats noted by the study authors: In validation, the model predicted progression to ophthalmopathy a median of approximately 6.3 months before onset, with about 67% sensitivity and 72.22% specificity. In cross-validation, a model built on a 13 V-J signature told ophthalmopathy apart from stable hyperthyroidism with under 90% sensitivity and around 81% specificity, and in testing the same model reached 80%/75%. Most expanded thyroid clonotypes (frequency above 0.001) were also found in blood, which suggests that blood repertoires may mirror thyroid immune responses. Sample size was not statistically predetermined, and investigators were not blinded to group allocation.

Including the terminal cysteine and phenylalanine, the CDR3 comprises 12 residues. Just the 36-base CDR3 DNA is kept, in frame starting at base 1. Based on the germline V gene, the CDR1 and CDR2 sequences are SQVTM and ANQGSEA. A distance of 3 bases separates the germline ends of V and J, which lose 0 bases and 1 base respectively. Moderately to severely active disease, a Clinical Activity Score of at least 3, a NOSPECS grade of at least 4, and a duration under 3 months were present in ophthalmopathy patients. Any patient with an uncontrolled infection, another autoimmune disease, pregnancy or lactation was excluded. Clinical symptoms, serum thyroxine and TRAb, thyroid ultrasound, and orbital computed tomography formed the basis for the diagnoses. Ficoll-Paque density gradient centrifugation was used to isolate PBMCs from approximately 10 ml of fresh peripheral blood. Total RNA was extracted using Trizol reagent, and RNA quality was assessed on an Agilent 2100 Bioanalyzer.

Details on this clonotype: This clone's antigen is unknown. Per-base qualities were not stored, and no clone one base away is much larger.

The chain is made from TRBV29-1 and TRBJ1-1, with no confidently assigned D gene. This receptor was obtained from a woman between 40 and 55 years old with Graves' ophthalmopathy. The specimen sequenced was blood. CDR3 protein: CSVEEWNTEAFF. The bases read TGCAGCGTTGAAGAGTGGAACACTGAAGCTTTCTTT.